The clone carrying this T cell receptor (beta chain) occurred once. The data were produced by immunoSEQ multiplex PCR, yet TCRdb's version contains in-frame clones alone and is incomplete. The data show about 80,000 clones, about 88% seen once. V lost 7 bases, J lost 6 bases, and 8 bases stayed unmatched. The CDR3 has 14 residues. Per germline, CDR1 SGHRS and CDR2 YFSETQ. These data come from a study of T cell changes during pregnancy in multiple sclerosis. The material was peripheral blood, obtained before pregnancy. The chain links TRBV5-1 to TRBJ2-3; 10 bases are shared with TRBD1. This clonotype originated in a female donor with multiple sclerosis, enrolled in a pregnancy study. This CDR3 is CASGDRGRADTQYF. The CDR3 DNA reads TGCGCCAGCGGAGACAGGGGGCGAGCGGATACGCAGTATTTT.